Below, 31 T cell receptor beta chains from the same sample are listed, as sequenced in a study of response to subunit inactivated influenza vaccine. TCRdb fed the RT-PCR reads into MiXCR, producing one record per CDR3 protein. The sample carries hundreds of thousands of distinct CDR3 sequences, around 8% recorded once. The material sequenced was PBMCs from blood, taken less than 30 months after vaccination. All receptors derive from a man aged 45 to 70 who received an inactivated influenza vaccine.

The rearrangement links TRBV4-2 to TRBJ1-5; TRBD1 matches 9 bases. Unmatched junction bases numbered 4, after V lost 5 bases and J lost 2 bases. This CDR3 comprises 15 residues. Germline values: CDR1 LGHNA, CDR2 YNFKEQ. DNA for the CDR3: TGTGCCAGCAGCGCCACAGGGGGCCGCAATCAGCCCCAGCATTTT. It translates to CASSATGGRNQPQHF.

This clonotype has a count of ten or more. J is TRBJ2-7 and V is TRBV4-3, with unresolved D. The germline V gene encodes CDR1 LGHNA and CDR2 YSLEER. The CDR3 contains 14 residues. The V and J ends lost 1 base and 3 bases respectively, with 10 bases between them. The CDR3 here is CASSQAEGDYEQYF. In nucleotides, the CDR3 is TGCGCCAGCAGCCAAGCTGAAGGTGACTACGAGCAGTACTTC.

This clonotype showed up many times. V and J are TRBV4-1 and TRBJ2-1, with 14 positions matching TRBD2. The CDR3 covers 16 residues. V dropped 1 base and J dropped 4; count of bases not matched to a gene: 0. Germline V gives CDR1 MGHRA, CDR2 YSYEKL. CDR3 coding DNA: TGCGCCAGCAGCCAAGGGACTAGCGGGGGGTACAATGAGCAGTTCTTC. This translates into CASSQGTSGGYNEQFF.

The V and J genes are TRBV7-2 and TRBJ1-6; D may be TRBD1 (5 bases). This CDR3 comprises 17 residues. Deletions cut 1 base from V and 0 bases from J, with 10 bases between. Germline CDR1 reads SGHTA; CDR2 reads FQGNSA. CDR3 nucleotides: TGTGCCAGCAGCTTAGTGGCAGGGAGCTCCTATAATTCACCCCTCCACTTT. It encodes CASSLVAGSSYNSPLHF.

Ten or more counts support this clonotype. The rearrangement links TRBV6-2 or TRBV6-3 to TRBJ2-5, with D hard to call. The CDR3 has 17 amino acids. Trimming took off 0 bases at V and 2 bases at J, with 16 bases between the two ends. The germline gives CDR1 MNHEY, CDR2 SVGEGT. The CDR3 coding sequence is TGTGCCAGCAGTTACTCATTGGTTACAGCGAGACAAGAGACCCAGTACTTC. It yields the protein CASSYSLVTARQETQYF.

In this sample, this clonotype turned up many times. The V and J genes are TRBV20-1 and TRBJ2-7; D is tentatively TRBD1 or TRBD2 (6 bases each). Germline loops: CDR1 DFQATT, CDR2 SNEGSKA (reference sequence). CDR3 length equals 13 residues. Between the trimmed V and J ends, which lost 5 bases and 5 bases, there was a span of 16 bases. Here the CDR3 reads CSAPLSGGHEQYF. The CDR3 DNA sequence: TGCAGTGCTCCCTTGTCCGGGGGCCACGAGCAGTACTTC.

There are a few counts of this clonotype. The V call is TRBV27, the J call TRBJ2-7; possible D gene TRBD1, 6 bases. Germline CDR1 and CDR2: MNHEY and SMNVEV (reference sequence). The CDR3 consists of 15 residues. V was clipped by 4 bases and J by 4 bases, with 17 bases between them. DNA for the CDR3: TGTGCCAGCAGTTCAAGAACAGGGATATCATACGAGCAGTACTTC. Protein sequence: CASSSRTGISYEQYF.

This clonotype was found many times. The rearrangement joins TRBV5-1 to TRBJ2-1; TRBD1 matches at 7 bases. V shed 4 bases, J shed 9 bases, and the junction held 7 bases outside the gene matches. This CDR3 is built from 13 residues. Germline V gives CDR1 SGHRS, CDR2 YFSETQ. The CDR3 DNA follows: TGCGCCAGCAGCCCTACAGGGGTGGGTGAGCAGTTCTTC. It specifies CASSPTGVGEQFF. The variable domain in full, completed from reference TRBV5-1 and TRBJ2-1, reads KAGVTQTPRYLIKTRGQQVTLSCSPISGHRSVSWYQQTPGQGLQFLFEYFSETQRNKGNFPGRFSGRQFSNSRSEMNVSTLELGDSALYLCASSPTGVGEQFFGPGTRLTVL.

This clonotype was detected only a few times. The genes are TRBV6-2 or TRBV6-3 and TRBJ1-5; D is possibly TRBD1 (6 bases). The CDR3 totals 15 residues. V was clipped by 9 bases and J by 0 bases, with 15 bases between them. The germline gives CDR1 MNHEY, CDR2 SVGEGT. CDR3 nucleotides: TGTGCCAGTGGACAGAGCCCTTATAGCAATCAGCCCCAGCATTTT. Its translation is CASGQSPYSNQPQHF.

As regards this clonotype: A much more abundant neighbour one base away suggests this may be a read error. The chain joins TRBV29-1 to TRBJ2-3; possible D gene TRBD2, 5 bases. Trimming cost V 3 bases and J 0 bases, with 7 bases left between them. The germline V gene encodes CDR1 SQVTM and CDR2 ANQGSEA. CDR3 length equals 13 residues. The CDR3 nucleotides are TGCAGCGTTGAGAGGGCGAGCACAGATACGCAGTATTTT. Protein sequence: CSVERASTDTQYF.

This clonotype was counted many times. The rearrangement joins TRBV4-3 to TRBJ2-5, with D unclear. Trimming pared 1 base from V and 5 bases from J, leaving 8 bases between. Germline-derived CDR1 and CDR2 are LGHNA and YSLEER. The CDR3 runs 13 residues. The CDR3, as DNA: TGCGCCAGCAGCCAAGCGTCCGATGAGACCCAGTACTTC. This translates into CASSQASDETQYF.

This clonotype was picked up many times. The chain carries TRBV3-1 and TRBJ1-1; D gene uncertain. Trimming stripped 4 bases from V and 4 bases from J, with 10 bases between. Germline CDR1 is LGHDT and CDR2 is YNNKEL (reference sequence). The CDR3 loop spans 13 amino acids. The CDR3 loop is CASSPGRGTEAFF. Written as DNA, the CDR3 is TGTGCCAGCAGCCCCGGTCGGGGCACTGAAGCTTTCTTT.

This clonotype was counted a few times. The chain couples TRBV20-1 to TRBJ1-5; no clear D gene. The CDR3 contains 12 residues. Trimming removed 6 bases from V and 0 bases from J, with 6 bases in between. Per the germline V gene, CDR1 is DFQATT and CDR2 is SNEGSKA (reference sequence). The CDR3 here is CSAYGSNQPQHF. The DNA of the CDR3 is TGCAGTGCCTACGGTAGCAATCAGCCCCAGCATTTT.

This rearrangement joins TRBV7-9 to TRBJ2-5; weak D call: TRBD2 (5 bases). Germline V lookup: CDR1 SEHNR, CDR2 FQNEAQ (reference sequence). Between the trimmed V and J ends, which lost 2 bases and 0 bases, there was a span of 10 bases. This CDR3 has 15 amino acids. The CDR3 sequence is CASSLQPGNQETQYF. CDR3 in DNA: TGTGCCAGCAGCTTACAACCGGGGAACCAAGAGACCCAGTACTTC.

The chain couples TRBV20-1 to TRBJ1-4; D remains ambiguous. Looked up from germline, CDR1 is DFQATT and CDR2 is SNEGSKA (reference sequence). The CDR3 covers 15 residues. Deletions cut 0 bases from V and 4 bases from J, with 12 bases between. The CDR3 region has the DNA TGCAGTGCTAGAGATCTTCGGGTAGTTAATGAAAAACTGTTTTTT. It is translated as CSARDLRVVNEKLFF.

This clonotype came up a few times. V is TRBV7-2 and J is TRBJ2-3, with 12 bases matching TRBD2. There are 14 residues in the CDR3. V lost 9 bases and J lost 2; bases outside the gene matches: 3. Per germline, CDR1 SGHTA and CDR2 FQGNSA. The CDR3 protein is CASTSGRSTDTQYF. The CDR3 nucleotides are TGTGCCAGTACTAGCGGGAGGTCCACAGATACGCAGTATTTT.

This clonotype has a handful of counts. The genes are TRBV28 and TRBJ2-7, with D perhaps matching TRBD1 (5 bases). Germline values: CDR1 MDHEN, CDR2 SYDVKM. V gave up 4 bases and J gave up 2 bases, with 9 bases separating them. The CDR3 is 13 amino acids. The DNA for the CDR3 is TGTGCCAGCAGTTCGGAACAGGCCTACGAGCAGTACTTC. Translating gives CASSSEQAYEQYF.

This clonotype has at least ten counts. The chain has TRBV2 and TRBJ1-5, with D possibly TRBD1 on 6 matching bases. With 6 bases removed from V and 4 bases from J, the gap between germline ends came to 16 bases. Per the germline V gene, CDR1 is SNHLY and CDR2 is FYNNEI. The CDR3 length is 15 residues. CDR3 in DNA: TGTGCCAGCAGAAACAGCGGGACACCAAATCAGCCCCAGCATTTT. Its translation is CASRNSGTPNQPQHF. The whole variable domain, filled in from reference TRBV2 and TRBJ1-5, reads EPEVTQTPSHQVTQMGQEVILRCVPISNHLYFYWYRQILGQKVEFLVSFYNNEISEKSEIFDDQFSVERPDGSNFTLKIRSTKLEDSAMYFCASRNSGTPNQPQHFGDGTRLSIL.

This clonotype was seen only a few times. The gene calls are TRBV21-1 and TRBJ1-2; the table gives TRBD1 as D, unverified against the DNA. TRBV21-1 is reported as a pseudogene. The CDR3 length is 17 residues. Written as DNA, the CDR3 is TGTGCCAGCAGCAAATTATGTGCAGGCAGGGTTAGCTATGGCTACACCTTC. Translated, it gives CASSKLCAGRVSYGYTF.

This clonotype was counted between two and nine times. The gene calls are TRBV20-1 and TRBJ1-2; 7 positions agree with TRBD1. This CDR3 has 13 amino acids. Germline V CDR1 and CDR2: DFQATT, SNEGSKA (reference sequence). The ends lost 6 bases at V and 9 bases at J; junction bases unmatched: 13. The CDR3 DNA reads TGCAGTGCCCCGAAATTGACAGGGAATAGCTACACCTTC. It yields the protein CSAPKLTGNSYTF.

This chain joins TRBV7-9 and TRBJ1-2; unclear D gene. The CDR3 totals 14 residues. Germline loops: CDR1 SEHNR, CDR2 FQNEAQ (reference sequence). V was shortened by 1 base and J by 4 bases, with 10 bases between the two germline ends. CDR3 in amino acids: CASSLDRASYGYTF. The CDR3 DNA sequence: TGTGCCAGCAGCTTAGATCGGGCTAGCTATGGCTACACCTTC.

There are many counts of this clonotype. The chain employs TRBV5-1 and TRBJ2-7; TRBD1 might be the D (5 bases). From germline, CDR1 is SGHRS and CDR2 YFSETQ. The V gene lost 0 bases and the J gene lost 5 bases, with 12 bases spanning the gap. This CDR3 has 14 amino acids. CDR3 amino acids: CASSLGQTRHEQYF. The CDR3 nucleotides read TGCGCCAGCAGCTTGGGACAGACCAGGCACGAGCAGTACTTC.

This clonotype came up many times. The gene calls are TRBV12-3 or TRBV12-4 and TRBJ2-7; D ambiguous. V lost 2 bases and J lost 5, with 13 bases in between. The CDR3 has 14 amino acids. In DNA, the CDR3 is TGTGCCAGCAGTTTAAACGCTGGGGTCGACGAGCAGTACTTC. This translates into CASSLNAGVDEQYF.

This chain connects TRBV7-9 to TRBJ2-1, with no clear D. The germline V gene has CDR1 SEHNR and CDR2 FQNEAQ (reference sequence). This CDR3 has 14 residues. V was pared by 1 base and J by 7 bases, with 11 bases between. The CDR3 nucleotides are TGTGCCAGCAGCTTAGGCGACCCTGGGAATGAGCAGTTCTTC. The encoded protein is CASSLGDPGNEQFF.

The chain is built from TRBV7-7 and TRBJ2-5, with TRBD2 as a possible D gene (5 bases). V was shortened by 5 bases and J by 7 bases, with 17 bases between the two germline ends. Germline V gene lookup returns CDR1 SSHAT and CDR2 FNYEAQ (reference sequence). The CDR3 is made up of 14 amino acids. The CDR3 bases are TGTGCCAGCAGCCTCGGCGGACTGTCAGCGACCCAGTACTTC. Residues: CASSLGGLSATQYF.

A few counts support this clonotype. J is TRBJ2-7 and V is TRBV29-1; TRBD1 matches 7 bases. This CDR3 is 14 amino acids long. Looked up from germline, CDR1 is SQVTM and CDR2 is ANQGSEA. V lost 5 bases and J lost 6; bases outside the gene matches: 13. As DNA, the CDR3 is TGCAGCGTTTCCCACAGGGGCCCCCCTAGCGAGCAGTACTTC. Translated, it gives CSVSHRGPPSEQYF.

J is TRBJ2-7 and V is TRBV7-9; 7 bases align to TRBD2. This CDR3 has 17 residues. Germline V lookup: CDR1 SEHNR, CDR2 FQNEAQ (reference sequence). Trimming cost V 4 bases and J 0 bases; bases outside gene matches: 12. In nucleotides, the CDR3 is TGTGCCAGCAGCTACTGGGAGGGGTTCAGTACCTCCTACGAGCAGTACTTC. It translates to CASSYWEGFSTSYEQYF.

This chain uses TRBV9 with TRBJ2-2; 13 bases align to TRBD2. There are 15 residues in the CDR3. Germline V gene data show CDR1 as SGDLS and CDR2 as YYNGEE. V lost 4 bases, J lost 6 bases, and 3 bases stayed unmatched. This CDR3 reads CASSRTSGSAGELFF. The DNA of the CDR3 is TGTGCCAGCAGCAGGACTAGCGGGAGCGCCGGGGAGCTGTTTTTT.

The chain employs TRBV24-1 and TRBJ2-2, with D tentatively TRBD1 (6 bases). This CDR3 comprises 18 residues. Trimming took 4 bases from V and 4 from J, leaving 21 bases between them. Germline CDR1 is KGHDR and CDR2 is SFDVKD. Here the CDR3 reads CATSDPGLQGRSTGELFF. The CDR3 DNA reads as TGTGCCACCAGTGACCCCGGGCTACAGGGAAGAAGCACCGGGGAGCTGTTTTTT.

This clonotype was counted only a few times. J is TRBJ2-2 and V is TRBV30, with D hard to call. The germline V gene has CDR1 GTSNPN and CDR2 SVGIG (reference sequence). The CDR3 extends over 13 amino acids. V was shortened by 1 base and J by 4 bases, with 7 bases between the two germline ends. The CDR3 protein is CAWSGQSTGELFF. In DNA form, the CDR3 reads TGTGCCTGGAGTGGGCAGAGCACCGGGGAGCTGTTTTTT.

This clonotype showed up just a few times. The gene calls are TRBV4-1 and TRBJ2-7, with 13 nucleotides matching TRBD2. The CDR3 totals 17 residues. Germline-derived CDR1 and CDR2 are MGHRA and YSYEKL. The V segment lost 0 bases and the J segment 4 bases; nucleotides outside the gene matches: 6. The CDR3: CASSQDRTSGRAYEQYF. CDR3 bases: TGCGCCAGCAGCCAAGATAGGACTAGCGGGAGAGCGTACGAGCAGTACTTC.